This T cell receptor (beta chain) originates from a study of beta chain features in type 1 diabetes. General study points: Cells that show high TCR expression could be over-represented by cDNA sequencing. PCR might favor shorter templates, but any such skew would affect patients and controls equally.

CD4+ naive, central memory, regulatory and stem cell-like memory subsets were isolated by sorting on CD45RO/CCR7/CD25/CD127/CD95/CD27. Trimming removed 11 bases from V and 5 bases from J, with 16 bases in between. Germline CDR1 is MNHEY and CDR2 is SMNVEV (reference sequence). The CDR3 runs 12 residues. In this sample, this clone turned up a few times. Its antigen remains unidentified. Expressed TCRB transcripts were sequenced because the isolated RNA had all been reverse transcribed beforehand. Sequencing used immunoSEQ multiplex PCR; TCRdb keeps in-frame clones, though not all of them. Of nearly 250,000 clones in the sample, 14% were seen once.

Material for sequencing was naive CD4+ T cells from blood. The sequence was obtained from a woman in her thirties or forties in good health. J is TRBJ2-7 and V is TRBV27, with D uncertain. CDR3 region: CAANGIGHEQYF. The CDR3, as DNA: TGTGCCGCCAACGGTATTGGGCACGAGCAGTACTTC.